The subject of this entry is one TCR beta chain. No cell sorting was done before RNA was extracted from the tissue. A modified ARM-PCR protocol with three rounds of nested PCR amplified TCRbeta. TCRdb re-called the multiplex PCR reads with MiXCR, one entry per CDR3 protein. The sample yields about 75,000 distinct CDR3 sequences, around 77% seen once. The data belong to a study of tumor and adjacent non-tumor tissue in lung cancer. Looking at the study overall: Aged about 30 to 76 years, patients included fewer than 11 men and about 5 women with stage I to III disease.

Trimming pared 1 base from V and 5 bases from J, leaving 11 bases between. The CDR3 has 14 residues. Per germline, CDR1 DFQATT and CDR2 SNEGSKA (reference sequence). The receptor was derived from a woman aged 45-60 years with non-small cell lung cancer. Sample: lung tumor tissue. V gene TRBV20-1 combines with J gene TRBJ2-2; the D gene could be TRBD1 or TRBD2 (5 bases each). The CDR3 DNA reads TGCAGTGCTAGAGGGGGGAACGAGACCGGGGAGCTGTTTTTT. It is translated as CSARGGNETGELFF.